The source of this TCR beta chain is a study of blood T cell repertoires in COVID-19. Study at large: Some COVID-19 samples were acute and others convalescent; all came from the United States, Italy and Spain. In each case, the material was cDNA or gDNA derived from T cells, B-cell-depleted T cells, or PBMCs.

The authors' processing: Amplified reference gene primers provided the basis for estimating nucleated cell counts. This table comes from immunoSEQ multiplex PCR, and its TCRdb copy is limited to in-frame clones, with some not included. From that table come the V and J calls and clone size; the DNA was used to work out D and trimming. The profile shows about 210,000 clones, about 88% of them singletons. This TCR derives from a man aged 18-30 years with active or convalescent COVID-19. Source material: peripheral blood.

Here the CDR3 reads CASSRDGVSPLHF. For the CDR3, the DNA is TGTGCCAGCAGTAGAGACGGGGTCTCACCCCTCCACTTT. This chain uses TRBV6-5 with TRBJ1-6, with no clear D. The CDR3 sequence is 13 residues long. The germline V gene has CDR1 MNHEY and CDR2 SVGAGI. Trimming cost V 5 bases and J 10 bases, with 12 bases left between them.